These 20 T cell receptor beta chains were sequenced from one sample in a study of cytomegalovirus exposure and HLA in healthy donors. Profiled with immunoSEQ multiplex PCR; TCRdb holds only in-frame clones, not every one. The profile shows 200,000 to 250,000 clones, around nine tenths of them singletons. Sequenced material: PBMCs. Every receptor here comes from a woman aged 18-30 years in good health and CMV-seronegative.

This clone was observed a single time. The rearrangement uses TRBV7-9 and TRBJ1-1; 11 positions match TRBD1. Trimming at V came to 2 bases and at J to 0 bases, leaving 2 bases not matched to a gene. Germline loops: CDR1 SEHNR, CDR2 FQNEAQ (reference sequence). This CDR3 has 16 amino acids. CDR3 coding DNA: TGTGCCAGCAGCTTAAGGGACAGGGGGGTGAACACTGAAGCTTTCTTT. The encoded protein is CASSLRDRGVNTEAFF.

The gene calls are TRBV18 and TRBJ2-2, with D uncertain. The V gene lost 5 bases and the J gene lost 4 bases, with 5 bases spanning the gap. Germline lookup yields CDR1 KGHSH and CDR2 LQKENI. CDR3 length: 12 residues. CDR3 nucleotide sequence: TGTGCCAGCTCAACTTCCACCGGGGAGCTGTTTTTT. It specifies CASSTSTGELFF.

This chain joins TRBV12-2 and TRBJ2-1; the D segment call TRBD2 is taken from the table without a DNA check. TRBV12-2 is reported as a pseudogene. The CDR3 runs to 13 residues. The CDR3 here is CASRLGGRDEQFF. The CDR3 DNA reads TGTGCAAGTCGCTTGGGCGGGAGGGATGAGCAGTTCTTC.

This clone was recorded a few times. J is TRBJ2-2 and V is TRBV11-2; 11 nucleotides agree with TRBD2. The V and J ends lost 2 bases and 5 bases, in that order; junction bases with no gene match: 4. CDR1 and CDR2 (germline): SGHAT, FQNNGV. The CDR3 extends over 16 amino acids. The CDR3 loop reads CASSLPRLAGTGELFF. The DNA of the CDR3 is TGTGCCAGCAGCTTACCGAGACTAGCGGGAACCGGGGAGCTGTTTTTT.

V gene TRBV5-1 combines with J gene TRBJ2-3; 8 bases map to TRBD1. The germline V gene has CDR1 SGHRS and CDR2 YFSETQ. The CDR3 has 15 residues. V gave up 4 bases and J gave up 0 bases; unmatched junction bases: 4. The CDR3 sequence: CASSSGQGSTDTQYF. The CDR3 DNA reads as TGCGCCAGCAGCAGCGGACAGGGAAGCACAGATACGCAGTATTTT.

The genes are TRBV27 and TRBJ2-1, with 8 bases matching TRBD1. The CDR3 extends over 15 amino acids. Germline CDR1 MNHEY, CDR2 SMNVEV (reference sequence). The ends lost 2 bases at V and 2 bases at J; junction bases unmatched: 2. The CDR3 sequence: CASSLQGATYNEQFF. The CDR3 bases are TGTGCCAGCAGTTTACAGGGGGCGACCTACAATGAGCAGTTCTTC.

V and J are TRBV27 and TRBJ1-4, with 12 bases matching TRBD1. Trimming took 6 bases from V and 8 from J; bases not matched to a gene: 10. Per the germline V gene, CDR1 is MNHEY and CDR2 is SMNVEV (reference sequence). The CDR3 spans 16 residues. CDR3 bases: TGTGCCAGCAGCCACATACCGGGACAGGGGGCCGAAAAACTGTTTTTT. It is translated as CASSHIPGQGAEKLFF. Supplemented by reference TRBV27 and TRBJ1-4, the full variable domain reads EAQVTQNPRYLITVTGKKLTVTCSQNMNHEYMSWYRQDPGLGLRQIYYSMNVEVTDKGDVPEGYKVSRKEKRNFPLILESPSPNQTSLYFCASSHIPGQGAEKLFFGSGTQLSVL.

V usage is TRBV5-1 and J usage is TRBJ2-2; D perhaps matches TRBD2 (6 bases). Germline V CDR1 and CDR2: SGHRS, YFSETQ. The CDR3 is made up of 15 amino acids. Trimming removed 0 bases at V and 6 bases at J, with 12 bases between. CDR3 in amino acids: CASSLAGAGSGELFF. The CDR3 DNA reads as TGCGCCAGCAGCTTGGCAGGAGCGGGTTCCGGGGAGCTGTTTTTT.

In this sample, this clone turned up once. V gene TRBV18 combines with J gene TRBJ1-2; the match to TRBD1 covers 7 bases. V trimming: 3 bases; J trimming: 7 bases; junction bases outside the gene matches: 8. Germline V gene sequence: CDR1 KGHSH, CDR2 LQKENI. The CDR3 has 14 amino acids. CDR3 sequence (DNA): TGTGCCAGCTCACCCCAGGGGGAGAGGTTTGGCTACACCTTC. It codes for CASSPQGERFGYTF.

This chain links TRBV7-2 with TRBJ2-1, with 8 bases identical to TRBD1. Germline V gene sequence: CDR1 SGHTA, CDR2 FQGNSA. CDR3 length equals 14 residues. V was clipped by 1 base and J by 13 bases; unmatched bases: 9. The CDR3: CASSLVRSGTGQFF. The CDR3 region has the DNA TGTGCCAGCAGCTTAGTTAGATCCGGGACAGGTCAGTTCTTC.

The rearrangement joins TRBV28 to TRBJ1-1; 7 bases match TRBD1. V lost 8 bases and J lost 0; bases outside the gene matches: 3. CDR1 is MDHEN, CDR2 SYDVKM, per germline. The CDR3 has 13 residues. The CDR3, as DNA: TGTGCCAGCTTGGGACAGCTGAACACTGAAGCTTTCTTT. It is translated as CASLGQLNTEAFF.

The chain combines TRBV10-2 with TRBJ2-1; 7 bases are a match to TRBD2. The CDR3 has 16 residues. V was clipped by 6 bases and J by 5 bases; unmatched bases: 13. Germline CDR1 WSHSY, CDR2 SAAADI. The CDR3 coding sequence is TGCGCCAGCAGGGATTACGTGGGAGGGCCTAACAATGAGCAGTTCTTC. It yields the protein CASRDYVGGPNNEQFF.

This clone occurred once. This chain connects TRBV27 to TRBJ1-1; D call uncertain. Germline assignment: CDR1 MNHEY and CDR2 SMNVEV (reference sequence). CDR3 length: 15 residues. Between the trimmed V and J ends, which lost 5 bases and 4 bases, there was a span of 17 bases. The CDR3 coding sequence is TGTGCCAGCAGTCGAAGGGAGGGTCTCCGCACTGAAGCTTTCTTT. Its translation is CASSRREGLRTEAFF.

The chain couples TRBV14 to TRBJ2-1; 11 nucleotides agree with TRBD2. CDR1 and CDR2 (germline): SGHDN, FVKESK. J lost 4 bases, V lost 3 bases, and 8 bases had no gene match. The CDR3 contains 17 residues. CDR3 DNA sequence: TGTGCCAGCAGCCACTCCCAGAGGACTAGCGGGTACAATGAGCAGTTCTTC. Residues: CASSHSQRTSGYNEQFF.

This chain uses TRBV2 with TRBJ2-7, with a possible D match to TRBD1 (6 bases). Germline V gene lookup returns CDR1 SNHLY and CDR2 FYNNEI. The CDR3 has 13 amino acids. The germline V and J ends were trimmed by 4 bases and 5 bases, with 12 bases remaining between them. The CDR3 sequence: CASSVNRANEQYF. The CDR3 DNA is TGTGCCAGCAGTGTCAACAGGGCGAACGAGCAGTACTTC.

The chain recombines TRBV5-1 with TRBJ2-3; TRBD1 matches at 10 bases. Unmatched junction bases numbered 11, after V lost 3 bases and J lost 1 base. From germline, CDR1 is SGHRS and CDR2 YFSETQ. This CDR3 spans 18 amino acids. The CDR3 protein is CASSSSGTGVIGTDTQYF. CDR3 in DNA: TGCGCCAGCAGCTCTTCCGGGACAGGGGTTATAGGCACAGATACGCAGTATTTT.

The chain recombines TRBV19 with TRBJ2-7; TRBD1 aligns across 8 bases. The V gene end was trimmed by 6 bases and the J gene end by 3 bases; junction bases not matched to a gene: 7. CDR3 length: 14 residues. Germline CDR1 LNHDA, CDR2 SQIVND (reference sequence). In DNA, the CDR3 is TGTGCCAGTAGGCCTACCGGGACAGGCTACGAGCAGTACTTC. Its protein is CASRPTGTGYEQYF.

The J gene is TRBJ2-2, the V gene TRBV19, with 7 bases identical to TRBD2. The CDR3 has 16 residues. V trimming: 3 bases; J trimming: 3 bases; junction bases outside the gene matches: 7. Germline CDR1 is LNHDA and CDR2 is SQIVND (reference sequence). The DNA for the CDR3 is TGTGCCAGTAGTATGGGGATAGGACTAGACACCGGGGAGCTGTTTTTT. This translates into CASSMGIGLDTGELFF.

CDR3 in amino acids: CASSESPGAGSDTQYF. As DNA, the CDR3 is TGTGCCAGCAGTGAAAGTCCTGGGGCAGGAAGCGATACGCAGTATTTT. The genes are TRBV6-1 and TRBJ2-3; tentative D call: TRBD1 (5 bases). This CDR3 contains 16 residues. V lost 2 bases and J 6 bases, leaving 18 bases between the germline ends. In germline, CDR1 is MNHNS, CDR2 SASEGT.

This sequence joins TRBV27 and TRBJ2-7; weak D call: TRBD2 (5 bases). The V gene's germline CDR1 is MNHEY and CDR2 SMNVEV (reference sequence). Trimming cost V 3 bases and J 2 bases, with 11 bases left between them. This CDR3 region has 14 residues. In DNA, the CDR3 is TGTGCCAGCAGTTTCCGGGGATCGGCCTACGAGCAGTACTTC. Encoded protein: CASSFRGSAYEQYF.